This TCR beta chain appears in the sequencing data of a study of T-cell memory formation after mild COVID-19. TCRdb itself ran the 5' RACE reads through MiXCR, one entry per CDR3 protein. The sample has 45,000 to 65,000 distinct CDR3 sequences, roughly 9.5% seen once. This TCR came from a man aged 18 to 30 who had mild COVID-19 (a few samples of this study predate the infection). Cell type and time point are not known. Sequences were obtained from PBMCs or a T cell subset sorted from them (not recorded which).

The CDR3 here is CASSPLDRENTGELFF. For the CDR3, the DNA is TGTGCCAGCAGTCCCCTCGACAGGGAGAACACCGGGGAGCTGTTTTTT. This chain connects TRBV28 to TRBJ2-2; 7 bases are shared with TRBD1. Looked up from germline, CDR1 is MDHEN and CDR2 is SYDVKM. Losses at the gene ends were 5 bases for V and 1 base for J; bases not matched to a gene: 7. The CDR3 runs 16 residues.